Sequencing of this TCR beta chain was carried out in a study of blood T cells in healthy people across ages. Findings of the study overall: Greater diversity and more naive CD4+ cells were seen in long-lived donors than in aged donors.

This clonotype came up a few times. Its cognate antigen is unknown. Caucasian, healthy and from Russia, the donors were aged between roughly 6 and 100. Trimming pared 7 bases from V and 0 bases from J, leaving 10 bases between. The CDR3 loop spans 14 amino acids. The second PCR ran about 6 to 12 cycles with a sample-barcoded 5' primer and J-beta primers. TCRdb processed the 5' RACE reads anew with MiXCR; each CDR3 protein has one entry. Here the sample spans around 990,000 distinct CDR3 sequences, more than 30% being singletons. This TCR derives from a man aged 18 to 35 in good health. The chain combines TRBV12-3 or TRBV12-4 with TRBJ2-1, with D maybe TRBD2 (6 bases). Input material: blood. Written as DNA, the CDR3 is TGTGCCAGCACCGCGGGGAGCTCCTACAATGAGCAGTTCTTC. It translates to CASTAGSSYNEQFF.